Shown below are 7 T cell receptor beta chains from a single sample sequenced in a study of T cells in Graves' hyperthyroidism and ophthalmopathy. TCR beta CDR3 sequences were amplified from RNA transcripts. A set of HTBI primers served as the primers for a first-round RT-PCR of the TCR CDR3. From the multiplex PCR reads, TCRdb called clonotypes with MiXCR, one entry per CDR3 protein. The repertoire holds about 510,000 distinct CDR3 sequences, with around 15% as singletons. The sequencing sample was made of blood. The receptors derive from a woman in her thirties or forties with Graves' hyperthyroidism.

This clonotype was found many times. The CDR3 protein is CASSLRRDRPDEQYF. The CDR3 bases are TGTGCCAGCAGTTTACGCCGGGACAGACCCGACGAGCAGTACTTC. The J gene is TRBJ2-7, the V gene TRBV7-9; TRBD1 matches at 7 bases. Per germline, CDR1 SEHNR and CDR2 FQNEAQ (reference sequence). There are 15 residues in the CDR3. Unmatched junction bases numbered 13, after V lost 6 bases and J lost 5 bases.

There are many counts of this clonotype. The gene calls are TRBV2 and TRBJ2-5, with TRBD2 identical over 8 bases. Germline trimming cut 2 bases from V and 4 bases from J; bases unmatched to any gene: 0. Germline V lookup: CDR1 SNHLY, CDR2 FYNNEI. CDR3 length: 13 residues. The CDR3 nucleotides read TGTGCCAGCAGTGAACTAGCGGGAGAGACCCAGTACTTC. Its translation: CASSELAGETQYF. The whole variable domain, remainder taken from reference TRBV2 and TRBJ2-5, is EPEVTQTPSHQVTQMGQEVILRCVPISNHLYFYWYRQILGQKVEFLVSFYNNEISEKSEIFDDQFSVERPDGSNFTLKIRSTKLEDSAMYFCASSELAGETQYFGPGTRLLVL.

This clonotype was picked up many times. Here the CDR3 reads CASKAGRGYNEQFF. For the CDR3, the DNA is TGTGCCAGCAAGGCGGGGAGGGGATACAATGAGCAGTTCTTC. The chain recombines TRBV2 with TRBJ2-1, with 7 nucleotides matching TRBD2. In germline, CDR1 is SNHLY, CDR2 FYNNEI. With 7 bases clipped from V and 4 bases from J, the junction kept 7 bases outside the gene matches. CDR3 length: 14 amino acids.

V gene TRBV19 combines with J gene TRBJ2-1; the match to TRBD2 covers 9 bases. CDR1 is LNHDA, CDR2 SQIVND, per germline (reference sequence). The V and J ends lost 7 bases and 0 bases, in that order; junction bases with no gene match: 7. This CDR3 has 16 residues. The CDR3, as DNA: TGTGCCAGTACGCTAGCGGGGCAATTCTCCTACAATGAGCAGTTCTTC. Translation: CASTLAGQFSYNEQFF.

This clonotype occurred many times. The genes are TRBV7-9 and TRBJ2-5, with 8 bases aligning to TRBD1. Germline V gene lookup returns CDR1 SEHNR and CDR2 FQNEAQ (reference sequence). V lost 5 bases, J lost 4 bases, and 9 bases stayed unmatched. The CDR3 has 15 amino acids. Here the CDR3 DNA reads TGTGCCAGCAGCGGGATATCAGGGGGCAGAGAGACCCAGTACTTC. It yields the protein CASSGISGGRETQYF.

This clonotype showed up many times. CDR3 nucleotides: TGTGCCAGCAGCCGTACCAGACAGGGGTCAGATACGCAGTATTTT. Translation gives CASSRTRQGSDTQYF. V and J are TRBV7-3 and TRBJ2-3, with 8 positions matching TRBD1. The V and J ends lost 5 bases and 4 bases, in that order; junction bases with no gene match: 8. This CDR3 contains 15 residues. Germline V CDR1 and CDR2: SGHTA, FQGTGA.

This clonotype has more than one count but fewer than ten. The CDR3 protein is CASSENQGGLSYTF. In DNA, the CDR3 is TGTGCCAGCAGCGAGAACCAGGGGGGATTGAGCTACACCTTC. The chain combines TRBV6-2 or TRBV6-3 with TRBJ1-2, with TRBD1 matching over 7 bases. V shed 6 bases, J shed 9 bases, and the junction held 13 bases outside the gene matches. The CDR3 extends over 14 amino acids. CDR1 and CDR2 (germline): MNHEY, SVGEGT.